The rows below give T cell receptor beta chains drawn from one sample of a study of cytomegalovirus exposure and HLA in healthy donors. Only in-frame clones appear in the TCRdb table, and some are missing; sequencing was by immunoSEQ multiplex PCR. The repertoire has under 95,000 clones, approximately 90% of them found once; the top ten carry about 2.2%. Input material: PBMCs. All receptors derive from a man aged 25-45 years in good health and CMV-seronegative. CDR3s include the opening cysteine and the closing phenylalanine or tryptophan. A D gene is named only where the DNA matches it firmly. Size tells how often a clone was seen (once, few, many) or the class of an expanded clone, and some rows leave it out.

TRBJ2-4 - - 14 TRBV11-3 CASSLGGDRNIQYF TGTGCCAGCAGCTTAGGTGGAGATCGGAACATTCAGTACTTC
TRBJ1-5 - - 15 TRBV10-3 CATLLGEHSNQPQHF TGTGCCACCCTCTTAGGGGAACATAGCAATCAGCCCCAGCATTTT
TRBJ2-1 - - 12 TRBV10-3 CAIRTGNNEQFF TGTGCCATCAGGACGGGGAACAATGAGCAGTTCTTC
TRBJ2-5 once TRBD1 15 TRBV5-1 CASTSGTGPQETQYF TGCGCCAGCACCTCCGGGACAGGCCCCCAAGAGACCCAGTACTTC
TRBJ1-4 - - 13 TRBV4-1 CASSQLTREKLFF TGCGCCAGCAGCCAACTCACGAGGGAAAAACTGTTTTTT
TRBJ2-2 - - 15 TRBV18 CASSPRERNTGELFF TGTGCCAGCTCACCACGGGAGCGGAACACCGGGGAGCTGTTTTTT
TRBJ2-1 - TRBD1 15 TRBV6-6 CASSPGQGSYNEQFF TGTGCCAGCAGTCCCGGACAGGGCTCCTACAATGAGCAGTTCTTC
TRBJ2-3 - - 13 TRBV5-1 CASSVRGADTQYF TGCGCCAGCAGCGTTAGGGGCGCAGATACGCAGTATTTT
TRBJ2-2 - TRBD2 17 TRBV5-1 CASSTGGLARGTGELFF TGCGCCAGCAGCACGGGAGGACTAGCGAGAGGCACCGGGGAGCTGTTTTTT
TRBJ1-2 - - 13 TRBV30 CAWSADRDYGYTF TGTGCCTGGAGCGCGGACAGAGACTATGGCTACACCTTC
TRBJ1-1 - - 15 TRBV11-2 CASGKGFNMNTEAFF TGTGCCAGCGGCAAGGGGTTTAACATGAACACTGAAGCTTTCTTT
TRBJ1-1 - - 15 TRBV6-5 CASSYTITKNTEAFF TGTGCCAGCAGTTATACTATTACGAAGAACACTGAAGCTTTCTTT
TRBJ2-3 - - 15 TRBV30 CAWSPLTTSTDTQYF TGTGCCTGGAGTCCCCTTACCACTAGCACAGATACGCAGTATTTT
TRBJ1-6 - TRBD1 16 TRBV28 CASSAPRQGADSPLHF TGTGCCAGCAGTGCACCACGACAGGGGGCAGATTCACCCCTCCACTTT
TRBJ2-5 - - 12 TRBV25-1 CASSISEETQYF TGTGCCAGCAGTATAAGCGAAGAGACCCAGTACTTC
TRBJ1-3 - - 15 TRBV5-1 CASSLERGSGNTIYF TGCGCCAGCAGCTTGGAGAGGGGGTCTGGAAACACCATATATTTT
TRBJ2-1 - - 19 TRBV6-1 CASSEGGGRERRSYNEQFF TGTGCCAGCAGTGAAGGGGGGGGGCGGGAGAGACGTTCCTACAATGAGCAGTTCTTC